This TCR beta chain was obtained from a study of regulatory T cells in long-lasting Graves disease. The study, taken as a whole, reports: Possibly, too few samples lowered accuracy. Persistent disease preferred TRBV28, TRBJ1-2 and TRBJ2-5. In persistent patients, shared public clonotypes (more than 2,500) outnumbered those in new patients (around 1,000).

Sequencing libraries for TCR beta were prepared with iRepertoire HTBI primers and Arm-PCR of CDR3 regions. Authors' methods: Across the samples, identification revealed around 65 TRBV and about 15 TRBJ segments. One entry per CDR3 protein, called by TCRdb with MiXCR from the multiplex PCR reads. Here the V and J calls rest on TCRdb's processing, not on the authors' analysis. The data hold almost 350,000 distinct CDR3 sequences, with around a fifth observed a single time. This CDR3 has 13 amino acids. Deletions cut 4 bases from V and 2 bases from J, with 9 bases between. CDR1 and CDR2 from the germline V gene are MDHEN and SYDVKM. Time point given: persistent/refractory GD, antithyroid drugs over 5 years with positive TRAb. PBMC-derived RNA was used for the TCR library. The sample holds many counts of this clonotype. Its antigen is undetermined.

The V and J genes are TRBV28 and TRBJ2-7, with D unresolved. The input for sequencing was peripheral blood mononuclear cells (PBMCs), taken when the disease was refractory, from a patient treated with antithyroid drugs. The TCR originated in a female donor with Graves disease. The CDR3 here is CASSWSTAYEQYF. The CDR3 nucleotides are TGTGCCAGCAGTTGGAGTACTGCCTACGAGCAGTACTTC.